These 27 T cell receptor beta chains originate from one sample sequenced in a study of shared clonotypes between healthy human individuals. The data were produced by immunoSEQ multiplex PCR, yet TCRdb's version contains in-frame clones alone and is incomplete. In the table there are about 1,800,000 clones, approximately 94% of which are singletons. CD45RO-negative CD8 cells positively selected for CCR7 made up the naive population, which excluded terminally differentiated effector memory CD45RA+ cells. The sample consisted of naive CD8+ T cells sorted from blood. The receptor source for this set is a man aged 18 to 30 in good health.

CDR3 bases: TGTGCCAGCAGCAGGAGACAGGGTAAATTGCCCAAGTCGACCCAGTACTTC. Protein sequence: CASSRRQGKLPKSTQYF. This chain uses TRBV28 with TRBJ2-5; 7 bases are shared with TRBD1. Germline V CDR1 and CDR2: MDHEN, SYDVKM. With V trimmed by 6 bases and J by 7 bases, 20 bases remained unmatched. This CDR3 has 17 amino acids.

The CDR3 DNA reads TGTGCCAGCAGCGTAGACACGGCAGATCGCCTCCCCTACAATGAGCAGTTCTTC. Residues: CASSVDTADRLPYNEQFF. The chain couples TRBV9 to TRBJ2-1; D unresolved. Trimming removed 0 bases from V and 2 bases from J, with 18 bases in between. CDR3 length: 18 amino acids. From germline, CDR1 is SGDLS and CDR2 YYNGEE.

The genes are TRBV5-6 and TRBJ1-6; D unclear. V was clipped by 4 bases and J by 7 bases, with 21 bases between them. In germline, CDR1 is SGHDT, CDR2 YYEEEE. The CDR3 totals 17 residues. The CDR3 sequence is CASSPRTRHSGNSPLHF. The CDR3 DNA follows: TGTGCCAGCAGCCCTCGGACCCGACATTCCGGGAATTCACCCCTCCACTTT.

On this clone: Other DNA sequences in the same sample also yield this CDR3. The chain joins TRBV5-1 to TRBJ2-7; D is uncertain. Germline V CDR1 and CDR2: SGHRS, YFSETQ. CDR3 size: 13 residues. V lost 0 bases and J 4 bases, leaving 8 bases between the germline ends. The CDR3 DNA reads TGCGCCAGCAGCTTGGCGTTGGGATACGAGCAGTACTTC. It translates to CASSLALGYEQYF.

The chain recombines TRBV27 with TRBJ2-3, with 9 bases identical to TRBD1. Germline-derived CDR1 and CDR2 are MNHEY and SMNVEV (reference sequence). The CDR3 is made up of 15 amino acids. Trimming cost V 7 bases and J 2 bases; bases outside gene matches: 7. The CDR3 region is CASTSGTGYTDTQYF. DNA of the CDR3: TGTGCCAGCACCTCCGGGACAGGGTACACAGATACGCAGTATTTT.

This clone was seen only once. Distinct nucleotide sequences in the sample also encode this CDR3. The rearrangement joins TRBV7-9 to TRBJ2-1, with 9 bases that match TRBD1. CDR1 and CDR2 from the germline V gene are SEHNR and FQNEAQ (reference sequence). This CDR3 comprises 15 residues. Germline trimming cut 1 base from V and 2 bases from J; bases unmatched to any gene: 0. The CDR3 sequence is CASSLGQGAYNEQFF. In DNA, the CDR3 is TGTGCCAGCAGCTTAGGACAGGGGGCCTACAATGAGCAGTTCTTC.

This clone was observed a handful of times. The CDR3 protein is CASSRTGDEQYF. In DNA form, the CDR3 reads TGTGCCAGCAGTAGGACAGGGGACGAGCAGTACTTC. This rearrangement joins TRBV7-2 to TRBJ2-7, with 9 bases identical to TRBD1. J gave up 5 bases and V 6 bases, and 2 bases lay outside the gene matches. Germline V gene data show CDR1 as SGHTA and CDR2 as FQGNSA. This CDR3 contains 12 residues.

V and J are TRBV5-6 and TRBJ2-5, with 9 bases lining up with TRBD1. With V trimmed by 5 bases and J by 5 bases, 7 bases remained unmatched. Germline-derived CDR1 and CDR2 are SGHDT and YYEEEE. This CDR3 spans 14 amino acids. The CDR3 bases are TGTGCCAGCAGTTGGGACAGGGTTTTGGAGACCCAGTACTTC. Protein: CASSWDRVLETQYF.

This chain links TRBV5-1 with TRBJ1-1, with TRBD1 matching over 7 bases. CDR1 and CDR2 (germline): SGHRS, YFSETQ. This CDR3 has 16 amino acids. The junction had 9 bases not matched to a gene; V was cut back by 3 bases and J by 1 base. CDR3 coding DNA: TGCGCCAGCAGCTCGACAGGGAGGGGGTCGAACACTGAAGCTTTCTTT. Protein sequence: CASSSTGRGSNTEAFF.

V is TRBV5-4 and J is TRBJ2-7, with TRBD2 matching 8 bases. The J segment lost 6 bases and the V segment lost 4 bases, leaving 15 bases of the junction unmatched. The V gene's germline CDR1 is SGHNT and CDR2 YYREEE (reference sequence). CDR3 length: 16 amino acids. The CDR3 reads CASSTPPGGEQGEQYF. CDR3 nucleotides: TGTGCCAGCAGCACGCCCCCGGGGGGGGAGCAAGGCGAGCAGTACTTC.

The V gene is TRBV2, the J gene TRBJ2-7; 9 nucleotides agree with TRBD1. The CDR3 is 11 amino acids. The V gene's germline CDR1 is SNHLY and CDR2 FYNNEI. V lost 10 bases, J lost 6 bases, and 4 bases stayed unmatched. The CDR3 DNA follows: TGTGCCACGGGGACAGGGCCCGAGCAGTACTTC. Protein sequence: CATGTGPEQYF.

The chain combines TRBV9 with TRBJ2-1, with TRBD2 identical over 7 bases. V was pared by 1 base and J by 8 bases, with 6 bases of the junction left unmatched. Germline V lookup: CDR1 SGDLS, CDR2 YYNGEE. The CDR3 contains 14 residues. Written as DNA, the CDR3 is TGTGCCAGCAGCGTATCGGGACTACGCGATGAGCAGTTCTTC. Amino acids: CASSVSGLRDEQFF.

Notes on this clone: The same CDR3 also results from other DNA sequences found in this sample. J is TRBJ1-2 and V is TRBV13; TRBD1 is a possible D gene (5 bases). V lost 3 bases to trimming and J lost 2 bases, with 10 bases between them. The CDR3 is 14 amino acids. Germline loops: CDR1 PRHDT, CDR2 FYEKMQ (reference sequence). The CDR3 here is CASSLTTGNYGYTF. DNA of the CDR3: TGTGCCAGCAGCTTGACTACAGGCAACTATGGCTACACCTTC. The complete variable domain, with remaining parts taken from reference TRBV13 and TRBJ1-2, reads AAGVIQSPRHLIKEKRETATLKCYPIPRHDTVYWYQQGPGQDPQFLISFYEKMQSDKGSIPDRFSAQQFSDYHSELNMSSLELGDSALYFCASSLTTGNYGYTFGSGTRLTVV.

The chain employs TRBV2 and TRBJ2-1; D possibly corresponds to TRBD2 (6 bases). The CDR3 has 15 residues. V was clipped by 2 bases and J by 5 bases, with 13 bases between them. Germline V gene data show CDR1 as SNHLY and CDR2 as FYNNEI. The CDR3 region has the DNA TGTGCCAGCAGTGAATGGGCGGGATTGGACAATGAGCAGTTCTTC. Amino acids: CASSEWAGLDNEQFF. The variable domain in full, completed from reference TRBV2 and TRBJ2-1, reads EPEVTQTPSHQVTQMGQEVILRCVPISNHLYFYWYRQILGQKVEFLVSFYNNEISEKSEIFDDQFSVERPDGSNFTLKIRSTKLEDSAMYFCASSEWAGLDNEQFFGPGTRLTVL.

The chain uses TRBV2 and TRBJ2-7; 13 bases map to TRBD2. Germline V CDR1 and CDR2: SNHLY, FYNNEI. The J segment lost 6 bases and the V segment lost 7 bases, leaving 6 bases of the junction unmatched. This CDR3 spans 14 amino acids. DNA for the CDR3: TGTGCCAGCAAGCCGGGACTAGCGGGACCCGAGCAGTACTTC. This codes for CASKPGLAGPEQYF.

The V call is TRBV4-1, the J call TRBJ1-6; D unclear. V was clipped by 1 base and J by 7 bases, with 11 bases between them. CDR1 is MGHRA and CDR2 is YSYEKL in the germline V gene. The CDR3 has 15 residues. CDR3 bases: TGCGCCAGCAGCCAAGTCGTCCTTCTGAATTCACCCCTCCACTTT. Translated, it gives CASSQVVLLNSPLHF.

The rearrangement joins TRBV29-1 to TRBJ2-7, with D possibly matching TRBD1 (5 bases). Germline V gene lookup returns CDR1 SQVTM and CDR2 ANQGSEA. This CDR3 comprises 13 residues. Trimming cost V 1 base and J 3 bases, with 10 bases left between them. CDR3 residues: CSVEAVGHYEQYF. The CDR3, as DNA: TGCAGCGTTGAAGCGGTCGGACACTACGAGCAGTACTTC.

This sequence joins TRBV7-2 and TRBJ1-6; D gene uncertain. Looked up from germline, CDR1 is SGHTA and CDR2 is FQGNSA. Trimming stripped 0 bases from V and 11 bases from J, with 20 bases between. This CDR3 is 17 amino acids long. CDR3 bases: TGTGCCAGCAGCTTAGCATCGGGCCTCGGACCACGGACACCCCTCCACTTT. This gives the protein CASSLASGLGPRTPLHF. Using reference TRBV7-2 and TRBJ1-6 for the parts outside the CDR3, the full variable domain is GAGVSQSPSNKVTEKGKDVELRCDPISGHTALYWYRQSLGQGLEFLIYFQGNSAPDKSGLPSDRFSAERTGGSVSTLTIQRTQQEDSAVYLCASSLASGLGPRTPLHFGNGTRLTVT.

The chain uses TRBV6-5 and TRBJ1-3; TRBD1 might be the D (6 bases). CDR3 length: 15 amino acids. Per the germline V gene, CDR1 is MNHEY and CDR2 is SVGAGI. Trimming left V 2 bases short and J 2 bases short, with 10 bases between. CDR3 sequence: CASSYGGGAGNTIYF. For the CDR3, the DNA is TGTGCCAGCAGTTACGGAGGGGGTGCTGGAAACACCATATATTTT.

J is TRBJ2-7 and V is TRBV11-2; 8 bases agree with TRBD1. The CDR3 runs 15 residues. Trimming cost V 0 bases and J 3 bases; bases outside gene matches: 4. CDR1 SGHAT and CDR2 FQNNGV come from the germline V gene. CDR3 region: CASSLEAGGIYEQYF. CDR3 DNA sequence: TGTGCCAGCAGCTTAGAGGCAGGGGGCATCTACGAGCAGTACTTC.

The rearrangement links TRBV10-2 to TRBJ1-5; D not resolved. The germline V and J ends were trimmed by 2 bases and 4 bases, with 3 bases remaining between them. This CDR3 spans 12 amino acids. Germline loops: CDR1 WSHSY, CDR2 SAAADI. The CDR3 DNA follows: TGCGCCAGCAGTGAGCTAAATCAGCCCCAGCATTTT. Protein: CASSELNQPQHF.

The V gene is TRBV7-8, the J gene TRBJ2-5, with 16 bases identical to TRBD2. CDR3 size: 17 residues. V lost 5 bases, J lost 5 bases, and 8 bases stayed unmatched. Germline loops: CDR1 SGHVS, CDR2 FQNEAQ. The CDR3 nucleotides read TGTGCCAGCAGCCCGGGACTAGCGGGAGGGCCCGGGGAGACCCAGTACTTC. Translated: CASSPGLAGGPGETQYF.

V is TRBV5-6 and J is TRBJ1-1; 10 bases match TRBD1. Germline CDR1 is SGHDT and CDR2 is YYEEEE. This CDR3 has 15 amino acids. J lost 4 bases, V lost 0 bases, and 3 bases had no gene match. CDR3 sequence: CASSLGTGGPTEAFF. Here the CDR3 DNA reads TGTGCCAGCAGCTTGGGGACAGGGGGTCCCACTGAAGCTTTCTTT.

The chain recombines TRBV19 with TRBJ1-5, with TRBD1 identical over 7 bases. Germline CDR1 and CDR2: LNHDA and SQIVND (reference sequence). Losses at the gene ends were 8 bases for V and 2 bases for J; bases not matched to a gene: 9. This CDR3 has 15 residues. The CDR3 is CASENDREGNQPQHF. CDR3 DNA sequence: TGTGCCAGTGAGAATGACAGGGAGGGCAATCAGCCCCAGCATTTT.

This chain links TRBV11-2 with TRBJ2-1; 7 bases are a match to TRBD1. There are 14 residues in the CDR3. V lost 1 base and J lost 5; bases outside the gene matches: 2. Germline CDR1 reads SGHAT; CDR2 reads FQNNGV. This chain's CDR3 is CASSLGTGDNEQFF. The DNA for the CDR3 is TGTGCCAGCAGCTTAGGGACAGGAGACAATGAGCAGTTCTTC.

The rearrangement joins TRBV5-6 to TRBJ2-7, with 11 bases that match TRBD1. Germline V gives CDR1 SGHDT, CDR2 YYEEEE. The CDR3 loop spans 14 amino acids. V trimming: 3 bases; J trimming: 7 bases; junction bases outside the gene matches: 6. CDR3: CASSSGQGVAEQYF. Written as DNA, the CDR3 is TGTGCCAGCAGCTCGGGACAGGGGGTTGCAGAGCAGTACTTC.

The gene calls are TRBV4-3 and TRBJ1-1; 7 nucleotides align to TRBD1. After removal of 4 bases from V and 0 bases from J, the junction contained 2 bases not matched to a gene. The CDR3 sequence is 14 residues long. Germline V gene lookup returns CDR1 LGHNA and CDR2 YSLEER. In DNA, the CDR3 is TGCGCCAGCAGCCCCGACAGGGTGAACACTGAAGCTTTCTTT. Protein product: CASSPDRVNTEAFF.